This T cell receptor (beta chain) came from a study of OX40 agonist ivuxolimab in advanced cancers. Study-wide background: Dose-escalation cases comprised hepatocellular carcinoma, melanoma, renal cell or head and neck cancer.

The CDR3 consists of 14 residues. Germline V gives CDR1 MNHEY, CDR2 SMNVEV (reference sequence). V trimming: 5 bases; J trimming: 5 bases; junction bases outside the gene matches: 5. General study results and limits: CD4+ and CD8+ blood T cells expanded clonally by week 6 at 0.1 to 3.0 mg/kg. Among the nonresponders, some also had low normalized T-cell clonal expansion. The study found among the lowest clonal expansion in partial responders at 0.1-3.0 mg/kg.

Generated by immunoSEQ multiplex PCR, the TCRdb table keeps only in-frame clones and is missing some. The table has tens of thousands of clones, about 94% seen once. Remarks on this clone: Its antigen is unidentified.

The receptor was isolated from an adult with an advanced solid tumor such as melanoma, head and neck, liver or kidney cancer. The sample here was CD4+ or CD8+ T cells sorted from blood, taken in a trial of the OX40 agonist ivuxolimab. The V and J genes are TRBV27 and TRBJ2-7; 11 bases match TRBD1. CDR3 DNA: TGTGCCAGCAGTCTTGGACAGGGGGCCAACGAGCAGTACTTC. Translated, it gives CASSLGQGANEQYF.